The rows below give T cell receptor beta chains drawn from one sample of a study of T cell responses to AZD1222 COVID-19 vaccine. Produced via immunoSEQ multiplex PCR; TCRdb's table is partial and in-frame only. The sample yields about 110,000 clones, around 80% seen once. This specimen was peripheral blood, taken on day 0 of AZD1222 vaccination. The receptors here all came from an adult in good health. Each CDR3 is given with its conserved first and last residue. The D gene is left open where the match is weak. Size values are once, few and many counts, or a class for expanded clones, and some rows have none.

V	size	J	D	DNA	CDR3
TRBV4-3	-	TRBJ2-5	-	TGCGCCAGCAGCCAAGATCTGCCGGGGCAGGGAAGGGCCGGTTGGGAGACCCAGTACTTC	CASSQDLPGQGRAGWETQYF
TRBV27	-	TRBJ2-7	-	TGTGCCAGCAGTGTCTCAGGGGTAGGGCAGTACTTC	CASSVSGVGQYF
TRBV6-4	-	TRBJ2-1	TRBD2	TGTGCCAGCAGTGAAGTAGCGGGGTACAATGAGCAGTTCTTC	CASSEVAGYNEQFF
TRBV7-9	-	TRBJ1-2	-	TGTGCCAGCAGCTTAGATCGGCGCTATGGCTATGGCTACACCTTC	CASSLDRRYGYGYTF
TRBV13	-	TRBJ1-2	TRBD1	TGTGCCAGCAGCCTGGAACAGGGGGCGGGAAAGCTCTTC	CASSLEQGAGKLF
TRBV4-1	-	TRBJ1-4	-	TGCGCCAGCAGCCCCTCTCGGGGGCAGGTAGATGAAAAACTGTTTTTT	CASSPSRGQVDEKLFF
TRBV9	-	TRBJ1-2	-	TGTGCCAGCAGCACCACGGACGTGGGTGGCTACACCTTC	CASSTTDVGGYTF
TRBV15	-	TRBJ1-4	-	TGTGCCACCAGCAGAGGGTCAGGAGATAATGAAAAACTGTTTTTT	CATSRGSGDNEKLFF
TRBV4-2	-	TRBJ2-6	-	TGTGCCAGCAGCCAAGAAGGCCGGACAAGGCAATTATCCTCTGGGGCCAACGTCCTGACTTTC	CASSQEGRTRQLSSGANVLTF
TRBV18	-	TRBJ2-5	-	TGTGCCAGCTCACCACCGGGACAAGAGACCCAGTACTTC	CASSPPGQETQYF
TRBV2	-	TRBJ1-5	TRBD1	TGTGCCAGCAGTGAAGGGGACAGGGGCCGCGGTTGGCCCCAGCATTTT	CASSEGDRGRGWPQHF
TRBV11-2	-	TRBJ2-7	-	TGTGCCAGCAGCGACACCAAGGGAGGGGGTTCCTACGAGCAGTACTTC	CASSDTKGGGSYEQYF
TRBV11-3	-	TRBJ1-3	-	TGTGCCAGCAGCCGAGGGGGAAACACCATATATTTT	CASSRGGNTIYF
TRBV2	once	TRBJ1-2	-	TGTGCCAGCAGTGGCCCGACAGGACCGACCTATGGCTACACCTTC	CASSGPTGPTYGYTF
TRBV18	-	TRBJ1-2	TRBD1	TGTGCCAGCTCACCACCGGACAGGGGGCGTAATGGCTACACCTTC	CASSPPDRGRNGYTF
TRBV11-2	-	TRBJ2-5	-	TGTGCCAGCAGCTTGGGGGGCTGGGAGACCCAGTACTTC	CASSLGGWETQYF